These 24 T cell receptor beta chains were sequenced from one sample in a study of cytomegalovirus exposure and HLA in healthy donors. The PCR contained 60 Vbeta and 13 Jbeta primers. Produced via immunoSEQ multiplex PCR; TCRdb's table is partial and in-frame only. The table has about 160,000 clones, roughly nine tenths seen once; the top ten hold 0.85%. The sample consisted of PBMCs. These receptor sequences come from a woman under 40 in good health and CMV-seronegative.

Notes on this clone: The junction does not match germline at one end; this may be a read error. This chain links TRBV6-5 with TRBJ2-1, with 7 bases that match TRBD1. The length of the CDR3 is 12 residues. The germline CDR1 and CDR2 sequences are MNHEY and SVGAGI. CDR3 bases: TGTGCCAGCAGTTACAGGGGGCTACCGCCAGTCTTC. Protein: CASSYRGLPPVF.

In this sample, this clone turned up a few times. V and J are TRBV5-1 and TRBJ1-1, with D possibly being TRBD1 (5 bases). From germline, CDR1 is SGHRS and CDR2 YFSETQ. Between the trimmed V and J ends, which lost 5 bases and 1 base, there was a span of 12 bases. This CDR3 is built from 14 residues. CDR3 bases: TGCGCCAGCAGTTCCGGGACTTCGAACACTGAAGCTTTCTTT. Translating gives CASSSGTSNTEAFF. The variable domain in full, completed from reference TRBV5-1 and TRBJ1-1, reads KAGVTQTPRYLIKTRGQQVTLSCSPISGHRSVSWYQQTPGQGLQFLFEYFSETQRNKGNFPGRFSGRQFSNSRSEMNVSTLELGDSALYLCASSSGTSNTEAFFGQGTRLTVV.

The rearrangement links TRBV6-5 to TRBJ1-2, with a weak D call TRBD1 (6 bases). Germline V gene lookup returns CDR1 MNHEY and CDR2 SVGAGI. The CDR3 loop spans 13 amino acids. V lost 8 bases and J 4 bases, leaving 14 bases between the germline ends. The CDR3 DNA is TGTGCCAGCCGGACAGATGCTCTCTATGGCTACACCTTC. Translation gives CASRTDALYGYTF.

The chain couples TRBV13 to TRBJ1-1, with TRBD1 as a possible D gene (6 bases). The V end lost 5 bases, the J end lost 4 bases, and 8 bases lay between the germline ends. Germline assignment: CDR1 PRHDT and CDR2 FYEKMQ (reference sequence). CDR3 length: 12 residues. The CDR3 region is CASSLRGTEAFF. The CDR3 DNA reads TGTGCCAGCAGCCTCAGGGGCACTGAAGCTTTCTTT.

This clone was counted a single time. The chain employs TRBV4-3 and TRBJ1-2; D uncertain. V gave up 0 bases and J gave up 0 bases, with 8 bases separating them. CDR3 length: 15 amino acids. Germline-derived CDR1 and CDR2 are LGHNA and YSLEER. CDR3 nucleotides: TGCGCCAGCAGCCAAGATTTGGGAGCTAACTATGGCTACACCTTC. It codes for CASSQDLGANYGYTF.

The rearrangement uses TRBV28 and TRBJ1-5, with D possibly matching TRBD1 (5 bases). V lost 3 bases to trimming and J lost 0 bases, with 15 bases between them. The CDR3 has 17 amino acids. Germline assignment: CDR1 MDHEN and CDR2 SYDVKM. CDR3 nucleotide sequence: TGTGCCAGCAGTTTTGTTCAGGGTTCGTATAGCAATCAGCCCCAGCATTTT. Its protein is CASSFVQGSYSNQPQHF. The full variable domain, with the rest looked up from reference TRBV28 and TRBJ1-5, is DVKVTQSSRYLVKRTGEKVFLECVQDMDHENMFWYRQDPGLGLRLIYFSYDVKMKEKGDIPEGYSVSREKKERFSLILESASTNQTSMYLCASSFVQGSYSNQPQHFGDGTRLSIL.

The chain joins TRBV5-1 to TRBJ2-1; 8 nucleotides line up with TRBD1. Germline V gene data show CDR1 as SGHRS and CDR2 as YFSETQ. V shed 7 bases, J shed 1 base, and the junction held 25 bases outside the gene matches. The CDR3 has 21 residues. This CDR3 reads CASGFRGVTGDEFGSYNEQFF. As DNA, the CDR3 is TGCGCCAGCGGATTTAGAGGGGTGACAGGGGACGAGTTCGGATCCTACAATGAGCAGTTCTTC.

The chain has TRBV30 and TRBJ2-7; 8 positions agree with TRBD2. CDR1 is GTSNPN and CDR2 is SVGIG in the germline V gene (reference sequence). This CDR3 spans 12 amino acids. J lost 6 bases, V lost 8 bases, and 9 bases had no gene match. CDR3 residues: CAGNREGREQYF. Here the CDR3 DNA reads TGTGCCGGAAACCGGGAGGGGCGCGAGCAGTACTTC.

This clone was recorded once. The chain employs TRBV7-6 and TRBJ1-2, with 9 positions matching TRBD1. Per the germline V gene, CDR1 is SGHVS and CDR2 is FNYEAQ. The CDR3 is 15 residues long. With 5 bases clipped from V and 2 bases from J, the junction kept 6 bases outside the gene matches. This chain's CDR3 is CASSATGTGNYGYTF. The CDR3, as DNA: TGTGCCAGCAGCGCCACCGGGACAGGGAACTATGGCTACACCTTC.

V usage is TRBV9 and J usage is TRBJ1-5; the D is unclear. The germline V gene has CDR1 SGDLS and CDR2 YYNGEE. The CDR3 length is 13 residues. V lost 0 bases, J lost 7 bases, and 8 bases lay in between. As DNA, the CDR3 is TGTGCCAGCAGCGTAGAAGAGTGGCAGCCCCAGCATTTT. Translated, it gives CASSVEEWQPQHF. Full variable domain (outside the CDR3, taken from reference TRBV9 and TRBJ1-5): DSGVTQTPKHLITATGQRVTLRCSPRSGDLSVYWYQQSLDQGLQFLIQYYNGEERAKGNILERFSAQQFPDLHSELNLSSLELGDSALYFCASSVEEWQPQHFGDGTRLSIL.

This chain links TRBV5-8 with TRBJ1-3, with unresolved D. There are 17 residues in the CDR3. V gave up 4 bases and J gave up 0 bases, with 17 bases separating them. CDR1 and CDR2 from the germline V gene are SGHTS and YDEGEE. This CDR3 is CASSRRPGGSSGNTIYF. As DNA, the CDR3 is TGTGCCAGCAGCCGCCGGCCAGGCGGGAGCTCTGGAAACACCATATATTTT.

This chain joins TRBV9 and TRBJ2-3, with no clear D. The germline gives CDR1 SGDLS, CDR2 YYNGEE. Between the trimmed V and J ends, which lost 4 bases and 2 bases, there was a span of 11 bases. CDR3 length: 14 amino acids. The CDR3 DNA is TGTGCCAGCAGCCCTCTTTCCGTCACAGATACGCAGTATTTT. It codes for CASSPLSVTDTQYF.

The chain has TRBV28 and TRBJ2-7; 7 bases are shared with TRBD1. V dropped 5 bases and J dropped 1; count of bases not matched to a gene: 11. Germline CDR1 is MDHEN and CDR2 is SYDVKM. The CDR3 covers 16 residues. The CDR3 nucleotides are TGTGCCAGCAGTCGTCCCGGGACAGCAAATTCCTACGAGCAGTACTTC. It is translated as CASSRPGTANSYEQYF.

This rearrangement joins TRBV9 to TRBJ2-3, with 10 bases aligning to TRBD2. The CDR3 has 14 residues. Germline-derived CDR1 and CDR2 are SGDLS and YYNGEE. The ends lost 6 bases at V and 6 bases at J; junction bases unmatched: 7. The CDR3 is CASKASGSVDTQYF. The CDR3, as DNA: TGTGCCAGCAAGGCTAGCGGGAGTGTGGATACGCAGTATTTT.

The chain joins TRBV29-1 to TRBJ2-2; TRBD2 matches 8 bases. The CDR3 runs 15 residues. Per the germline V gene, CDR1 is SQVTM and CDR2 is ANQGSEA. The V segment lost 3 bases and the J segment 7 bases; nucleotides outside the gene matches: 10. The chain's CDR3 is CSVERRAGEVGELFF. The CDR3 DNA reads TGCAGCGTTGAGAGGAGAGCGGGGGAGGTCGGGGAGCTGTTTTTT.

This sequence joins TRBV2 and TRBJ2-5; 12 bases agree with TRBD2. The junction had 6 bases not matched to a gene; V was cut back by 2 bases and J by 5 bases. The CDR3 extends over 16 amino acids. Germline V gene lookup returns CDR1 SNHLY and CDR2 FYNNEI. The CDR3 protein is CASSEPSGGASETQYF. As DNA, the CDR3 is TGTGCCAGCAGTGAACCTAGCGGGGGGGCGTCGGAGACCCAGTACTTC.

The chain links TRBV27 to TRBJ1-5; no clear D gene. CDR3 length: 15 residues. Trimming removed 6 bases at V and 3 bases at J, with 15 bases between. In germline, CDR1 is MNHEY, CDR2 SMNVEV (reference sequence). CDR3 region: CASRLNSFPNQPQHF. CDR3 coding DNA: TGTGCCAGCAGATTAAACAGTTTCCCCAATCAGCCCCAGCATTTT.

The chain couples TRBV5-1 to TRBJ2-1; TRBD2 agrees at 10 bases. The V gene's germline CDR1 is SGHRS and CDR2 YFSETQ. The CDR3 totals 16 residues. Unmatched junction bases numbered 2, after V lost 2 bases and J lost 0 bases. The CDR3 nucleotides read TGCGCCAGCAGCTTAAGCGGGGGGGCCTCCTACAATGAGCAGTTCTTC. This codes for CASSLSGGASYNEQFF.

The gene calls are TRBV5-1 and TRBJ1-2; TRBD1 is a possible D gene (6 bases). From germline, CDR1 is SGHRS and CDR2 YFSETQ. CDR3 length equals 16 residues. Between the trimmed V and J ends, which lost 0 bases and 6 bases, there was a span of 18 bases. CDR3 DNA: TGCGCCAGCAGCTTGGAAGAGGCAGGGGAGTTAGATGGCTACACCTTC. Protein: CASSLEEAGELDGYTF.

The chain combines TRBV7-2 with TRBJ1-1; a weak D match, TRBD1 (6 bases). Trimming pared 2 bases from V and 1 base from J, leaving 14 bases between. The CDR3 totals 16 residues. Germline CDR1 reads SGHTA; CDR2 reads FQGNSA. Here the CDR3 reads CASSLKTGRPNTEAFF. Written as DNA, the CDR3 is TGTGCCAGCAGCTTAAAAACAGGGCGCCCGAACACTGAAGCTTTCTTT. The full variable domain, its missing parts supplied by reference TRBV7-2 and TRBJ1-1, is GAGVSQSPSNKVTEKGKDVELRCDPISGHTALYWYRQSLGQGLEFLIYFQGNSAPDKSGLPSDRFSAERTGGSVSTLTIQRTQQEDSAVYLCASSLKTGRPNTEAFFGQGTRLTVV.

The rearrangement links TRBV19 to TRBJ1-3; TRBD1 agrees at 7 bases. The V gene's germline CDR1 is LNHDA and CDR2 SQIVND (reference sequence). The CDR3 covers 17 residues. Trimming cost V 2 bases and J 0 bases; bases outside gene matches: 7. The CDR3: CASSIIQGSSSGNTIYF. The CDR3 DNA reads TGTGCCAGTAGTATAATACAGGGGTCGAGCTCTGGAAACACCATATATTTT.

This sequence joins TRBV18 and TRBJ2-5, with D possibly being TRBD2 (6 bases). Trimming cost V 2 bases and J 4 bases, with 8 bases left between them. CDR3 length: 13 amino acids. CDR1 and CDR2 (germline): KGHSH, LQKENI. The CDR3 loop is CASSPMGGETQYF. The CDR3 DNA sequence: TGTGCCAGCTCACCAATGGGGGGAGAGACCCAGTACTTC.

The chain recombines TRBV4-1 with TRBJ2-1, with 9 bases fitting TRBD2. Germline V gene sequence: CDR1 MGHRA, CDR2 YSYEKL. The length of the CDR3 is 15 residues. Trimming at V came to 3 bases and at J to 9 bases, leaving 9 bases not matched to a gene. Here the CDR3 DNA reads TGCGCCAGCAGCCACCAAAGCGGGGGGTCGACTGAGCAGTTCTTC. Protein: CASSHQSGGSTEQFF.

Details on this clone: The junction departs from the called germline gene at one end, perhaps through a read error. The V and J genes are TRBV5-1 and TRBJ2-2; 9 bases map to TRBD1. Germline values: CDR1 SGHRS, CDR2 YFSETQ. The CDR3 is made up of 15 amino acids. CDR3 loop: CASSLGTGNPGELFF. DNA of the CDR3: TGCGCCAGCAGCTTAGGGACAGGGAACCCCGGGGAGCTGTTTTTT.